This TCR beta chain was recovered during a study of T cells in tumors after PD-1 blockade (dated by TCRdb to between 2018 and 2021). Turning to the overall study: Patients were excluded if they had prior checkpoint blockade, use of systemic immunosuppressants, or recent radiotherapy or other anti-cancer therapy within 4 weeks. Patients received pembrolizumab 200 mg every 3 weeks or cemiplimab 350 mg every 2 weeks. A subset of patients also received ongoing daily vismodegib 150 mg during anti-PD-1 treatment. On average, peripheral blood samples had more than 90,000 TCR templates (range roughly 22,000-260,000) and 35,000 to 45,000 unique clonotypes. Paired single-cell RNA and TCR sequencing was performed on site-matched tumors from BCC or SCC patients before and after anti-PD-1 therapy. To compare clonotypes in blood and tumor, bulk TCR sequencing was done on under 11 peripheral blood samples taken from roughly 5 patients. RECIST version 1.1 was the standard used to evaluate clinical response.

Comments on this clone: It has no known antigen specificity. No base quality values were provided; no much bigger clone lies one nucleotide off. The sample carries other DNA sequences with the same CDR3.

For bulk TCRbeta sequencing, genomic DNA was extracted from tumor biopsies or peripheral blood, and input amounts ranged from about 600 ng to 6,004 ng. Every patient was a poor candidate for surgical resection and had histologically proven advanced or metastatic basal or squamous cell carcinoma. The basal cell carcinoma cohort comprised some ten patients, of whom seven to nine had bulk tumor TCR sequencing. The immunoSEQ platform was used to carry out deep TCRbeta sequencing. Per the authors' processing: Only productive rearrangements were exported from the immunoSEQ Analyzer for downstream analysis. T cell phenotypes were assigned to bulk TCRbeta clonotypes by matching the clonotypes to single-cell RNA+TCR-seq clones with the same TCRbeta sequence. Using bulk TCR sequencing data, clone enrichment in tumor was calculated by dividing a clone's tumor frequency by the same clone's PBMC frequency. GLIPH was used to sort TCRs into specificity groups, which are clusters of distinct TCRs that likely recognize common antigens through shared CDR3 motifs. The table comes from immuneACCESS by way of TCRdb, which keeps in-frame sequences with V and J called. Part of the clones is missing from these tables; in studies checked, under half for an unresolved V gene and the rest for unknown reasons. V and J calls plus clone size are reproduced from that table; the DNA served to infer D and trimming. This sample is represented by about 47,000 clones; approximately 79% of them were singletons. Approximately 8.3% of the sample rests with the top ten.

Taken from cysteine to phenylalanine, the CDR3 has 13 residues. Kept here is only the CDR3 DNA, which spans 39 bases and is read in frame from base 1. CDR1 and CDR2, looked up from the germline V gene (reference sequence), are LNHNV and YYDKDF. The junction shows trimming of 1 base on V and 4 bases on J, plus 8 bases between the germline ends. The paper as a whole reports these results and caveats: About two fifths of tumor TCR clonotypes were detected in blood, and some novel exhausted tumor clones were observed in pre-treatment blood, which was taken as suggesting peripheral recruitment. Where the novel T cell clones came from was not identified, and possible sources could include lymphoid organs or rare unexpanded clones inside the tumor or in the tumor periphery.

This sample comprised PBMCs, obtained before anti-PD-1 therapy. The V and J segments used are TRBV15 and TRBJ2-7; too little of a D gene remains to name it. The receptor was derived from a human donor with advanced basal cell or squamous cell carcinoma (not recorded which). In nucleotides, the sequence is TGTGCCACCAGCAGAGGCCGATCTTACGAGCAGTACTTC. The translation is CATSRGRSYEQYF.